Presented here are 16 T cell receptor beta chains from one specimen sequenced in a study of cytomegalovirus exposure and HLA in healthy donors. PCR primers comprised 60 Vbeta and 13 Jbeta primers. TCRdb keeps only in-frame clones here, not all; method: immunoSEQ multiplex PCR. The data hold about 150,000 clones, with approximately 81% observed a single time. Sequencing was done on a sample of PBMCs. The receptors were sampled from a boy aged 2 to 10 in good health and CMV-seronegative.

The CDR3 sequence: CASSERGLYGYTF. CDR3 nucleotides: TGTGCCAGCAGTGAAAGGGGCCTATATGGCTACACCTTC. The V and J genes are TRBV6-1 and TRBJ1-2, with D perhaps TRBD1 (5 bases). Trimming removed 2 bases at V and 5 bases at J, with 9 bases between. The length of the CDR3 is 13 residues. Germline assignment: CDR1 MNHNS and CDR2 SASEGT.

This clone was seen a single time. V and J are TRBV9 and TRBJ2-1; 9 bases are a match to TRBD2. J was trimmed by 6 bases and V by 0 bases; bases with no gene match: 7. The length of the CDR3 is 16 residues. Germline V CDR1 and CDR2: SGDLS, YYNGEE. CDR3 DNA: TGTGCCAGCAGCGTAGGTGCGGGAGGGCCCGTCAATGAGCAGTTCTTC. The encoded protein is CASSVGAGGPVNEQFF.

The gene calls are TRBV6-1 and TRBJ2-5; possible D gene TRBD2, 7 bases. CDR1 and CDR2 (germline): MNHNS, SASEGT. This CDR3 spans 15 amino acids. Trimming took off 4 bases at V and 3 bases at J, with 15 bases between the two ends. CDR3 coding DNA: TGTGCCAGCAGTGGCGTCGGGGGGCTGAAAGAGACCCAGTACTTC. It yields the protein CASSGVGGLKETQYF.

This clone was observed once. The chain uses TRBV29-1 and TRBJ2-3, with a tentative D call TRBD1 (5 bases). Trimming took 6 bases from V and 2 from J, leaving 9 bases between them. The germline gives CDR1 SQVTM, CDR2 ANQGSEA. This CDR3 is built from 12 residues. The CDR3 is CSVGADTDTQYF. The CDR3 DNA is TGCAGCGTAGGGGCCGACACAGATACGCAGTATTTT.

The gene calls are TRBV11-2 and TRBJ1-5; TRBD1 is a possible D gene (6 bases). The V and J ends lost 0 bases and 5 bases respectively, with 8 bases between them. Germline CDR1 SGHAT, CDR2 FQNNGV. The CDR3 sequence is 14 residues long. For the CDR3, the DNA is TGTGCCAGCAGCTTAGAGGGGGGGCATCAGCCCCAGCATTTT. Translation: CASSLEGGHQPQHF.

V usage is TRBV28 and J usage is TRBJ2-5; D gene unclear. Germline V gives CDR1 MDHEN, CDR2 SYDVKM. The CDR3 is 11 residues long. V was trimmed by 10 bases and J by 2 bases, leaving 8 bases between them. CDR3: CATMRQETQYF. The CDR3 region has the DNA TGTGCCACGATGCGACAAGAGACCCAGTACTTC.

This chain connects TRBV30 to TRBJ2-7; no clear D gene. Trimming cost V 1 base and J 2 bases, with 12 bases left between them. This CDR3 has 14 residues. Germline CDR1 GTSNPN, CDR2 SVGIG (reference sequence). CDR3 loop: CAWSDQRIAYEQYF. Written as DNA, the CDR3 is TGTGCCTGGAGTGACCAACGAATAGCCTACGAGCAGTACTTC.

The chain has TRBV12-5 and TRBJ2-1; D is ambiguous. The CDR3 consists of 12 residues. V was trimmed by 3 bases and J by 4 bases, leaving 4 bases between them. The germline V gene has CDR1 LGHNT and CDR2 FRNRAP. Written as DNA, the CDR3 is TGTGCTAGTGGTTTCCATTACAATGAGCAGTTCTTC. Translation: CASGFHYNEQFF.

J is TRBJ2-7 and V is TRBV6-5; D ambiguous. Germline assignment: CDR1 MNHEY and CDR2 SVGAGI. Trimming took 6 bases from V and 4 from J, leaving 10 bases between them. The length of the CDR3 is 12 residues. CDR3 sequence: CASRARSYEQYF. The DNA for the CDR3 is TGTGCCAGCAGGGCCCGTTCATACGAGCAGTACTTC.

This clone was picked up one time. The V call is TRBV9, the J call TRBJ2-7; 14 bases agree with TRBD2. Germline V CDR1 and CDR2: SGDLS, YYNGEE. This CDR3 has 14 residues. The junction had 3 bases not matched to a gene; V was cut back by 3 bases and J by 7 bases. Here the CDR3 reads CASSGGLAGGEQYF. In DNA, the CDR3 is TGTGCCAGCAGCGGCGGACTAGCGGGAGGTGAGCAGTACTTC.

The chain combines TRBV7-6 with TRBJ2-6; TRBD2 is a possible D gene (6 bases). The CDR3 has 17 amino acids. V lost 5 bases and J lost 1, with 15 bases in between. Germline values: CDR1 SGHVS, CDR2 FNYEAQ. The CDR3: CASSRGSLLSGANVLTF. CDR3 DNA sequence: TGTGCCAGCAGCCGGGGGTCACTGCTATCTGGGGCCAACGTCCTGACTTTC. The full variable domain, in which reference TRBV7-6 and TRBJ2-6 provide the parts outside the CDR3, is GAGVSQSPRYKVTKRGQDVALRCDPISGHVSLYWYRQALGQGPEFLTYFNYEAQQDKSGLPNDRFSAERPEGSISTLTIQRTEQRDSAMYRCASSRGSLLSGANVLTFGAGSRLTVL.

The chain is built from TRBV5-1 and TRBJ1-1, with D possibly being TRBD1 (6 bases). Trimming shortened V by 5 bases and J by 2 bases, and 16 bases separated the two germline ends. Germline-derived CDR1 and CDR2 are SGHRS and YFSETQ. The CDR3 runs to 15 residues. This CDR3 reads CASRSWAGANTEAFF. The CDR3 DNA reads as TGCGCCAGCAGGTCGTGGGCAGGGGCCAACACTGAAGCTTTCTTT.

The chain has TRBV9 and TRBJ2-1, with D possibly being TRBD1 (5 bases). The germline V and J ends were trimmed by 0 bases and 6 bases, with 13 bases remaining between them. There are 15 residues in the CDR3. CDR1 is SGDLS and CDR2 is YYNGEE in the germline V gene. CDR3 sequence: CASSVGQGHGNEQFF. The DNA of the CDR3 is TGTGCCAGCAGCGTAGGGCAGGGCCACGGCAATGAGCAGTTCTTC. The whole variable domain, remainder taken from reference TRBV9 and TRBJ2-1, is DSGVTQTPKHLITATGQRVTLRCSPRSGDLSVYWYQQSLDQGLQFLIQYYNGEERAKGNILERFSAQQFPDLHSELNLSSLELGDSALYFCASSVGQGHGNEQFFGPGTRLTVL.

The J gene is TRBJ2-5, the V gene TRBV5-1; D might be TRBD1 (5 bases). Trimming removed 1 base at V and 10 bases at J, with 11 bases between. Germline loops: CDR1 SGHRS, CDR2 YFSETQ. The CDR3 extends over 12 amino acids. CDR3 DNA sequence: TGCGCCAGCAGCTTGTCCAGGGAAGACCAGTACTTC. Its protein is CASSLSREDQYF. Based on the CDR3 plus reference TRBV5-1 and TRBJ2-5, the full variable domain is KAGVTQTPRYLIKTRGQQVTLSCSPISGHRSVSWYQQTPGQGLQFLFEYFSETQRNKGNFPGRFSGRQFSNSRSEMNVSTLELGDSALYLCASSLSREDQYFGPGTRLLVL.

V and J are TRBV6-1 and TRBJ1-1, with 7 bases aligning to TRBD1. The germline CDR1 and CDR2 sequences are MNHNS and SASEGT. V lost 4 bases, J lost 5 bases, and 13 bases stayed unmatched. This CDR3 comprises 16 residues. As DNA, the CDR3 is TGTGCCAGCAGTGGGCACTCTACAGGGGACTTAACTGAAGCTTTCTTT. Protein: CASSGHSTGDLTEAFF.

There are a few counts of this clone. The V call is TRBV29-1, the J call TRBJ2-1; 7 bases align to TRBD1. CDR3 size: 14 residues. The junction had 9 bases not matched to a gene; V was cut back by 6 bases and J by 4 bases. In germline, CDR1 is SQVTM, CDR2 ANQGSEA. This chain's CDR3 is CSVPQGNLYNEQFF. The DNA for the CDR3 is TGCAGCGTACCACAGGGGAATCTATACAATGAGCAGTTCTTC.